The following is a TCR beta chain sequence with its context. Data came from immunoSEQ multiplex PCR; TCRdb stores just in-frame clones and leaves some out. The sample has fewer than 55,000 clones; about 95% are singletons. The sample belongs to a study of T cells in tuberculosis. The germline V and J ends were trimmed by 1 base and 5 bases, with 6 bases remaining between them. The CDR3 is 13 residues long. Germline-derived CDR1 and CDR2 are SGHVS and FNYEAQ. Sequenced: PBMCs. The chain is built from TRBV7-6 and TRBJ2-1, with no clear D. This TCR was recovered from a donor aged 10-29 years with latent tuberculosis or without tuberculosis infection. CDR3 nucleotides: TGTGCCAGCAGCTTAGGGCAGAACAATGAGCAGTTCTTC. Encoded protein: CASSLGQNNEQFF. Based on the CDR3 plus reference TRBV7-6 and TRBJ2-1, the full variable domain is GAGVSQSPRYKVTKRGQDVALRCDPISGHVSLYWYRQALGQGPEFLTYFNYEAQQDKSGLPNDRFSAERPEGSISTLTIQRTEQRDSAMYRCASSLGQNNEQFFGPGTRLTVL.